This TCR beta chain comes out of a study of T cells in pancreatic ductal adenocarcinoma. Profiled with immunoSEQ multiplex PCR; TCRdb holds only in-frame clones, not every one. The data show more than 85,000 clones, about 96% seen once. This clone occurred a few times. The selected patients with pancreatic ductal adenocarcinoma had surgery but no neoadjuvant therapy. Germline V gives CDR1 GTSNPN, CDR2 SVGIG (reference sequence). The CDR3 is 18 amino acids. The ends lost 0 bases at V and 3 bases at J; junction bases unmatched: 12. This rearrangement joins TRBV30 to TRBJ2-1; TRBD2 matches 9 bases. Sequenced material: PBMCs. The origin of this receptor is a human donor with pancreatic ductal adenocarcinoma. The CDR3 bases are TGTGCCTGGAGTGTAGGGGAACTAGCGGGTGGGATCTACAATGAGCAGTTCTTC. Protein sequence: CAWSVGELAGGIYNEQFF.